These 3 T cell receptor beta chains came from one sample sequenced in a study of PD-L1 blockade in urothelial cancer. This table comes from immunoSEQ multiplex PCR, and its TCRdb copy is limited to in-frame clones, with some not included. The repertoire holds about 52,000 clones, with more than 75% as singletons. Time point denoted: pretreatment peripheral blood. The material was PBMCs, obtained around atezolizumab (anti-PD-L1) treatment. The receptors derive from a man in his fifties or sixties with urothelial cancer.

J is TRBJ1-3 and V is TRBV15; 9 nucleotides agree with TRBD1. The germline gives CDR1 LNHNV, CDR2 YYDKDF (reference sequence). This CDR3 comprises 16 residues. Unmatched junction bases numbered 3, after V lost 0 bases and J lost 3 bases. The CDR3 sequence: CATSREQGAVGNTIYF. In nucleotides, the CDR3 is TGTGCCACCAGCAGAGAACAGGGGGCGGTTGGAAACACCATATATTTT.

The chain recombines TRBV4-3 with TRBJ2-2, with 10 bases matching TRBD2. This CDR3 has 18 amino acids. J lost 6 bases, V lost 0 bases, and 10 bases had no gene match. Germline V gene data show CDR1 as LGHNA and CDR2 as YSLEER. The CDR3 protein is CASSQDRFASGRPGELFF. DNA of the CDR3: TGCGCCAGCAGCCAAGATCGGTTCGCTAGCGGGAGACCCGGGGAGCTGTTTTTT.

This clone appeared a few times. V usage is TRBV5-1 and J usage is TRBJ2-2; 10 positions agree with TRBD1. The CDR3 consists of 14 residues. Germline CDR1 is SGHRS and CDR2 is YFSETQ. With V trimmed by 10 bases and J by 3 bases, 6 bases remained unmatched. The CDR3, as DNA: TGCGCCTGTTCCGGGACAGGGGACACCGGGGAGCTGTTTTTT. Residues: CACSGTGDTGELFF.